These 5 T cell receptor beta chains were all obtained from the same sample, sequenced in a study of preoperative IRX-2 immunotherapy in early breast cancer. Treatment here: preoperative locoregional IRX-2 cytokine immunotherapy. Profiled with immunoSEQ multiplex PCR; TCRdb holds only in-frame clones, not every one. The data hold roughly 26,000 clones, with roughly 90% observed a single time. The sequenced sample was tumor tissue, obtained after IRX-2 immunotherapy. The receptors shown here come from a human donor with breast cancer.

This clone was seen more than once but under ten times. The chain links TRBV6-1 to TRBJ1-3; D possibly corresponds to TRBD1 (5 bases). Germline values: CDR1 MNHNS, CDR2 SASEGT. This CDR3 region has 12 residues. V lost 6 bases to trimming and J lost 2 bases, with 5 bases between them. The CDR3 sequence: CASRDTGNTIYF. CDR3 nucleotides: TGTGCCAGCAGGGACACTGGAAACACCATATATTTT.

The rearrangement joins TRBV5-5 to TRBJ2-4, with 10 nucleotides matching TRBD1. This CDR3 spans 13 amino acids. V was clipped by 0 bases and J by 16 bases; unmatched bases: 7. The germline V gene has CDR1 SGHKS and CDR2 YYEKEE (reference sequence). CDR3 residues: CASSLGKDRGEYF. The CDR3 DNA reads TGTGCCAGCAGCTTGGGGAAGGACAGGGGGGAATACTTC.

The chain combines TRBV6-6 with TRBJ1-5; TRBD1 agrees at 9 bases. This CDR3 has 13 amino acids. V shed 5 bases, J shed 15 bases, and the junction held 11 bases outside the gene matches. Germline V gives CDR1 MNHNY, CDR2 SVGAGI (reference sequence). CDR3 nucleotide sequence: TGTGCCAGCAGTCCTCCGGGACAGGGAGTTTTGCATTTT. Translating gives CASSPPGQGVLHF.

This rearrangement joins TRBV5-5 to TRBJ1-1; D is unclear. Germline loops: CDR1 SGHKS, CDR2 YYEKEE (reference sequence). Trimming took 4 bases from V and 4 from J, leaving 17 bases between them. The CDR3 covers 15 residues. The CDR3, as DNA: TGTGCCAGCAGCCCAATACAAGGGTTTGGCACTGAAGCTTTCTTT. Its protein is CASSPIQGFGTEAFF. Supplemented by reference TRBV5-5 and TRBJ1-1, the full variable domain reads DAGVTQSPTHLIKTRGQQVTLRCSPISGHKSVSWYQQVLGQGPQFIFQYYEKEERGRGNFPDRFSARQFPNYSSELNVNALLLGDSALYLCASSPIQGFGTEAFFGQGTRLTVV.

For the CDR3, the DNA is TGCGCCAGCAGCGAAGGGTTAGGTGCCGCCGGGGAGCTGTTTTTT. Its protein product is CASSEGLGAAGELFF. The rearrangement joins TRBV5-1 to TRBJ2-2; D is uncertain. The germline gives CDR1 SGHRS, CDR2 YFSETQ. Trimming cost V 4 bases and J 6 bases, with 16 bases left between them. This CDR3 comprises 15 residues. Combining the CDR3 with reference TRBV5-1 and TRBJ2-2 gives the whole variable domain KAGVTQTPRYLIKTRGQQVTLSCSPISGHRSVSWYQQTPGQGLQFLFEYFSETQRNKGNFPGRFSGRQFSNSRSEMNVSTLELGDSALYLCASSEGLGAAGELFFGEGSRLTVL.